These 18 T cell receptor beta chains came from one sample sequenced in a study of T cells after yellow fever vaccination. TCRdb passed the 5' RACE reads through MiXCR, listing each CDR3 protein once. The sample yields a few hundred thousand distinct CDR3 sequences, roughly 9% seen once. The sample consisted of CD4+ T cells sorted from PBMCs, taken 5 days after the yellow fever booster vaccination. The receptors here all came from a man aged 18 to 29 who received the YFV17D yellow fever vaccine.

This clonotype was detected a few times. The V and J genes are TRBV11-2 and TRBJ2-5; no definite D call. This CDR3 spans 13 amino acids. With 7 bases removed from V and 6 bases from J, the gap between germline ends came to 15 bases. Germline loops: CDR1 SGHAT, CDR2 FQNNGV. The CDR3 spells CASTPPTEQTQYF. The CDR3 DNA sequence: TGTGCCAGCACCCCGCCGACGGAGCAGACCCAGTACTTC.

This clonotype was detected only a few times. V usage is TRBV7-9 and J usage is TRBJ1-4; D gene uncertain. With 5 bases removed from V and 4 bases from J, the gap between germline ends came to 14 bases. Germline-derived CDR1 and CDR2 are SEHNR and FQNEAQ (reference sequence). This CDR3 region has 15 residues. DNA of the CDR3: TGTGCCAGCAGCGCTCAGGAATTGGGTAATGAAAAACTGTTTTTT. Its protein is CASSAQELGNEKLFF.

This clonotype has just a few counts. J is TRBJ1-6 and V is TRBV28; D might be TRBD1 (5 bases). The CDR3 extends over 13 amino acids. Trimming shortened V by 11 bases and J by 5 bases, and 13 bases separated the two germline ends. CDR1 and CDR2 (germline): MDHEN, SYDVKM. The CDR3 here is CAAMRGHNSPLHF. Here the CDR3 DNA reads TGTGCCGCCATGAGGGGTCATAATTCACCCCTCCACTTT.

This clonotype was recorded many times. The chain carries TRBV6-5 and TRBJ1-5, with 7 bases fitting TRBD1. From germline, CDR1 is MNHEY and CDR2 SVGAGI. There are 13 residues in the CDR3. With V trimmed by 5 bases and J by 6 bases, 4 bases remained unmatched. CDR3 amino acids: CASSRGGVQPQHF. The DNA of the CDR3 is TGTGCCAGCAGTAGAGGGGGCGTTCAGCCCCAGCATTTT.

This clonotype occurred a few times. The CDR3 reads CASGPQGPRNSPLHF. The CDR3 DNA follows: TGTGCCAGCGGCCCACAGGGTCCCCGTAATTCACCCCTCCACTTT. V gene TRBV7-9 combines with J gene TRBJ1-6, with D possibly being TRBD1 (6 bases). The V and J ends lost 8 bases and 6 bases respectively, with 17 bases between them. Germline lookup yields CDR1 SEHNR and CDR2 FQNEAQ (reference sequence). The CDR3 runs to 15 residues.

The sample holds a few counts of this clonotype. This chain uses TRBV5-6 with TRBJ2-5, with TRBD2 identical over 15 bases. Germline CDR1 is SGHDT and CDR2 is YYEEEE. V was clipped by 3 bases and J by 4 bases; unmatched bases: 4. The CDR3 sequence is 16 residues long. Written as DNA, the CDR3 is TGTGCCAGCAGCTGGACTAGCGGGGGGGCCCCAGAGACCCAGTACTTC. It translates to CASSWTSGGAPETQYF.

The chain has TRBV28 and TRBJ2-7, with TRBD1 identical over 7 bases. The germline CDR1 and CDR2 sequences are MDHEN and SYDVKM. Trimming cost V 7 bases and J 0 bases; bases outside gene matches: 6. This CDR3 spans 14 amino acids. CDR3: CASTPGTASYEQYV. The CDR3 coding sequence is TGTGCCAGCACCCCGGGGACAGCCTCCTACGAGCAGTACGTC.

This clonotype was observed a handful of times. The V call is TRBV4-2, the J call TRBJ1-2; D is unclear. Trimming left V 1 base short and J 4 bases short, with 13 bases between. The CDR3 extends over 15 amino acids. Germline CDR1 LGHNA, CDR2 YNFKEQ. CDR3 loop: CASSQVSGIPYGYTF. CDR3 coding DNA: TGTGCCAGCAGCCAAGTCTCCGGGATCCCCTATGGCTACACCTTC.

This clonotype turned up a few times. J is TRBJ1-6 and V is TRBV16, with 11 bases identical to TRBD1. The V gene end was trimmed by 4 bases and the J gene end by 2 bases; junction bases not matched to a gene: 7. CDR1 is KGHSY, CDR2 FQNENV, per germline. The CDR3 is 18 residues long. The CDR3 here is CASSRRDRGKAYNSPLHF. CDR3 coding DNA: TGTGCCAGCAGCCGTCGGGACAGGGGGAAGGCCTATAATTCACCCCTCCACTTT. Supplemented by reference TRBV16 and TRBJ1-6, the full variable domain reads GEEVAQTPKHLVRGEGQKAKLYCAPIKGHSYVFWYQQVLKNEFKFLISFQNENVFDETGMPKERFSAKCLPNSPCSLEIQATKLEDSAVYFCASSRRDRGKAYNSPLHFGNGTRLTVT.

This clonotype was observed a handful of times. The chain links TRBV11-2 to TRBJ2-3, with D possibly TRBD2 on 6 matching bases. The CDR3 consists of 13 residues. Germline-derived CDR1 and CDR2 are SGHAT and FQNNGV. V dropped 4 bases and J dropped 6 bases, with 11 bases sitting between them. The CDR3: CASSSRGRDTQYF. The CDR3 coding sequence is TGTGCCAGCAGCTCGCGGGGCCGGGATACGCAGTATTTT.

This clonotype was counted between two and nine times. CDR3 bases: TGCAGTGCTAGTTTTCAGCTGAACACTGAAGCTTTCTTT. Its protein product is CSASFQLNTEAFF. The chain combines TRBV20-1 with TRBJ1-1; D uncertain. This CDR3 contains 13 residues. CDR1 is DFQATT and CDR2 is SNEGSKA in the germline V gene (reference sequence). The V gene lost 3 bases and the J gene lost 0 bases, with 8 bases spanning the gap.

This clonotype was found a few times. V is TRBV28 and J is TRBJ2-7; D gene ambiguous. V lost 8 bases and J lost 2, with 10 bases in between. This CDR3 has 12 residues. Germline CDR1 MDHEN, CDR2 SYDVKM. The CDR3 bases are TGTGCCAGCTCCAAGGGTACCTACGAGCAGTACGTC. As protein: CASSKGTYEQYV.

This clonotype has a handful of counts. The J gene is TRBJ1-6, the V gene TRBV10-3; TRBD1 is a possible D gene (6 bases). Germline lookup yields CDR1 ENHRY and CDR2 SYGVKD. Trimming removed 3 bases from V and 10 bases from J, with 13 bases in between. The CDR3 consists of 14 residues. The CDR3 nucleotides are TGTGCCATCAGTGAAAGCAGGGGCGGATCACCCCTCCACTTT. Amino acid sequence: CAISESRGGSPLHF.

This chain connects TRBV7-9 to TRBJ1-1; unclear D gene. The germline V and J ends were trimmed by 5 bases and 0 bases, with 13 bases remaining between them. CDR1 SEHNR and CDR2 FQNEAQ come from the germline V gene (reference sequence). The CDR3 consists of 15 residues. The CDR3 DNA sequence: TGTGCCAGCAGCCCTCTGCAGAGTATGAACACTGAAGCTTTCTTT. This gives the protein CASSPLQSMNTEAFF.

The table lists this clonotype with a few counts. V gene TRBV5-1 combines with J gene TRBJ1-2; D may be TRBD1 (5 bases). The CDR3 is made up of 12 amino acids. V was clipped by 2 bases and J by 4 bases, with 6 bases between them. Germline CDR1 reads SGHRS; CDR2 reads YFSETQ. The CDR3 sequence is CASSFTGYGYTF. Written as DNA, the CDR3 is TGCGCCAGCAGCTTTACAGGCTATGGCTACACCTTC.

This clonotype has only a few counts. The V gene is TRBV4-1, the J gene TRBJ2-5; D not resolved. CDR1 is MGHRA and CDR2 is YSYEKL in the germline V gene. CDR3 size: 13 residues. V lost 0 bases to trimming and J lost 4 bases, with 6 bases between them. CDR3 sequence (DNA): TGCGCCAGCAGCCAAGATTTTCTAGAGACCCAGTACTTC. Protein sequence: CASSQDFLETQYF.

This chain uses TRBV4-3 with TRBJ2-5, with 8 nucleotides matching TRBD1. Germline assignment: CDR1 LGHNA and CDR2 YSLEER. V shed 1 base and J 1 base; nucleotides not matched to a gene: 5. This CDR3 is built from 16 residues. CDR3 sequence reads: CASSQARDRFQETQYF. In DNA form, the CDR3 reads TGCGCCAGCAGCCAAGCCCGGGACAGGTTCCAAGAGACCCAGTACTTC.

The CDR3 DNA reads TGTGCCAGCAGCGTTCATTACCAAGAGACCCAGTACTTC. Protein sequence: CASSVHYQETQYF. The chain recombines TRBV9 with TRBJ2-5; D gene uncertain. CDR1 is SGDLS, CDR2 YYNGEE, per germline. V was clipped by 2 bases and J by 0 bases, with 5 bases between them. The CDR3 has 13 amino acids.